Detailed here is one T cell receptor beta chain. The sample originates from a study of blood T cell repertoires in COVID-19. Study background: The United States, Italy and Spain were the sources of the acute and convalescent COVID-19 samples.

The ends were cut back, 1 base at V and 7 bases at J, with 11 bases in the middle. Germline CDR1 is KGHSH and CDR2 is LQKENI. The CDR3 is made up of 15 amino acids. Libraries were prepared by immunoSEQ multiplex PCR; TCRdb keeps only in-frame clonotypes and omits some of them. The sample lists 130,000 to 150,000 clones, around nine tenths occurring once. The V and J genes are TRBV18 and TRBJ1-6; D is uncertain. This TCR came from a man aged 45-60 years with active or convalescent COVID-19. The sample consisted of peripheral blood. The CDR3 region is CASSPLGVGNSPLHF. DNA of the CDR3: TGTGCCAGCTCACCACTCGGGGTCGGGAATTCACCCCTCCACTTT.